The T cell receptor beta chain under discussion was sequenced for a study of cytomegalovirus exposure and HLA in healthy donors. 60 Vbeta and 13 Jbeta primers were used in PCR. Sequenced by immunoSEQ multiplex PCR; TCRdb stores in-frame clones only, minus some. The sample includes about 100,000 clones, about 80% of them seen just once. Germline values: CDR1 SGHRS, CDR2 YFSETQ. V lost 4 bases and J 3 bases, leaving 16 bases between the germline ends. The CDR3 totals 15 residues. Sequencing was performed on PBMCs. The chain employs TRBV5-1 and TRBJ1-1, with a possible D match to TRBD1 (6 bases). The sequence derives from a female donor in good health and CMV-seropositive. The CDR3 is CASSPGHQAHTEAFF. The CDR3 DNA is TGCGCCAGCAGCCCGGGACATCAGGCTCACACTGAAGCTTTCTTT.